This TCR beta chain originates from a study of CD8 T cells in ankylosing spondylitis. This clonotype has ten or more counts. TCRdb passed the 5' RACE reads through MiXCR, listing each CDR3 protein once. The repertoire holds 200,000 to 250,000 distinct CDR3 sequences, with about a quarter as singletons. CDR1 is MNHEY and CDR2 is SMNVEV in the germline V gene (reference sequence). The ends were cut back, 2 bases at V and 0 bases at J, with 7 bases in the middle. The CDR3 runs to 15 residues. This clonotype was obtained from a male donor with ankylosing spondylitis or in good health (not recorded which). The sample consisted of blood, either unsorted or a sorted T cell fraction (not recorded which). The chain joins TRBV27 to TRBJ2-2; D is unresolved. The CDR3 here is CASSLQFANTGELFF. The CDR3 region has the DNA TGTGCCAGCAGTTTACAGTTTGCGAACACCGGGGAGCTGTTTTTT.